The 28 T cell receptor beta chains below were found in one sample sequenced in a study of identical twins' blood T cells. TCRdb analysed the 5' RACE reads with MiXCR anew, one entry per CDR3 protein. The table lists fewer than 450,000 distinct CDR3 sequences, roughly 31% of them singletons. The sample was PBMCs. The source is a woman aged 18-55 years in good health.

A note on this clonotype: Germline and junction disagree at one end, which may indicate a read error. The chain is built from TRBV10-3 and TRBJ2-3; TRBD1 matches 8 bases. Germline CDR1 is ENHRY and CDR2 is SYGVKD. This CDR3 contains 14 residues. The CDR3 DNA sequence: TGTGCCGTCAGTGCTGACAGGGGCTCAGATACGCAGTATTTT. Translating it yields CAVSADRGSDTQYF.

The chain employs TRBV20-1 and TRBJ2-1; 8 nucleotides match TRBD2. Looked up from germline, CDR1 is DFQATT and CDR2 is SNEGSKA (reference sequence). CDR3 length: 17 amino acids. The CDR3 spells CALGGREVSYSYNEQFF. The CDR3 region has the DNA TGCGCATTGGGTGGGCGGGAGGTCTCCTACTCCTACAATGAGCAGTTCTTC.

This rearrangement joins TRBV25-1 to TRBJ2-3; D may correspond to TRBD1 or TRBD2 (5 bases each). CDR3 length: 14 residues. V lost 6 bases, J lost 5 bases, and 15 bases lay in between. CDR1 and CDR2 (germline): MGHDK, SYGVNS. Here the CDR3 reads CASSLTRGEDTQYF. The CDR3 coding sequence is TGTGCCAGCAGCCTAACTCGAGGGGAAGATACGCAGTATTTT.

This clonotype was found many times. The chain uses TRBV6-5 and TRBJ1-1; D perhaps matches TRBD1 (5 bases). CDR3 length equals 15 residues. Germline CDR1 and CDR2: MNHEY and SVGAGI. V shed 2 bases and J shed 4 bases, with 14 bases lying between them. DNA for the CDR3: TGTGCCAGCAGTTACGGGGGACCGGCCGGCACTGAAGCTTTCTTT. Residues: CASSYGGPAGTEAFF.

This clonotype has a handful of counts. This chain links TRBV5-1 with TRBJ1-1, with D hard to call. The CDR3 sequence is 16 residues long. The V gene's germline CDR1 is SGHRS and CDR2 YFSETQ. V gave up 0 bases and J gave up 5 bases, with 17 bases separating them. The CDR3 DNA sequence: TGCGCCAGCAGCTTGGGAGCGCCGGGTCTAGGGACTGAAGCTTTCTTT. This codes for CASSLGAPGLGTEAFF.

For this clonotype: The junction and the germline gene differ at one end; a read error may be behind it. V is TRBV29-1 and J is TRBJ2-3, with 9 nucleotides matching TRBD2. Per the germline V gene, CDR1 is SQVTM and CDR2 is ANQGSEA. The CDR3 sequence is 15 residues long. In DNA, the CDR3 is TGCAGCGTGGAAGATAGCGGGAGAAGCTCAGATACGCAGTATTTT. Its protein is CSVEDSGRSSDTQYF.

This clonotype was counted a few times. V and J are TRBV6-5 and TRBJ1-1; D perhaps matches TRBD1 (6 bases). The V end was cut by 6 bases, the J end by 2 bases, with 13 bases between. CDR1 and CDR2 from the germline V gene are MNHEY and SVGAGI. The CDR3 loop spans 14 amino acids. The CDR3 is CASSAGTKNTEAFF. For the CDR3, the DNA is TGTGCCAGCAGCGCCGGGACAAAAAACACTGAAGCTTTCTTT.

This clonotype has a handful of counts. V usage is TRBV20-1 and J usage is TRBJ2-7; tentatively, D is TRBD1 (5 bases). Germline CDR1 DFQATT, CDR2 SNEGSKA (reference sequence). The V gene lost 6 bases and the J gene lost 3 bases, with 18 bases spanning the gap. The CDR3 loop spans 14 amino acids. CDR3 sequence reads: CSAYRPERGYEQYF. The CDR3 coding sequence is TGCAGTGCCTACCGGCCCGAAAGGGGCTACGAGCAGTACTTC.

This clonotype was seen at least ten times. The rearrangement links TRBV20-1 to TRBJ2-1; D may be TRBD1 (7 bases). Germline V gives CDR1 DFQATT, CDR2 SNEGSKA (reference sequence). V lost 3 bases and J 6 bases, leaving 15 bases between the germline ends. CDR3 length equals 14 residues. The DNA of the CDR3 is TGCAGTGCTAGGGACTACAGGGGTATCAATGAGCAGTTCTTC. The encoded protein is CSARDYRGINEQFF.

This clonotype has only a few counts. This chain uses TRBV12-3 or TRBV12-4 with TRBJ1-2, with D perhaps matching TRBD1 (5 bases). V was pared by 5 bases and J by 6 bases, with 25 bases between. This CDR3 comprises 17 residues. CDR3 DNA: TGTGCCAGCAGTCCTTCGGAGGGGCAACCACCGATAGATGGCTACACCTTC. Translating gives CASSPSEGQPPIDGYTF.

This clonotype was recorded a few times. J is TRBJ2-1 and V is TRBV4-1; 10 bases align to TRBD2. The germline V gene encodes CDR1 MGHRA and CDR2 YSYEKL. J lost 6 bases, V lost 4 bases, and 9 bases had no gene match. This CDR3 contains 16 residues. The CDR3 here is CASSLTPSGSLNEQFF. CDR3 DNA: TGCGCCAGCAGCCTCACCCCTAGCGGGAGCCTCAATGAGCAGTTCTTC.

Comments on this clonotype: Germline is not matched at one junction end, which may reflect a read error. The rearrangement links TRBV2 to TRBJ1-2, with D possibly being TRBD1 (5 bases). In germline, CDR1 is SNHLY, CDR2 FYNNEI. CDR3 size: 13 residues. The CDR3 spells CASREYQRGGYTF. DNA for the CDR3: TGTGCCAGCCGTGAATATCAAAGGGGTGGCTACACCTTC.

This clonotype was observed a few times. J is TRBJ1-4 and V is TRBV20-1, with 10 bases identical to TRBD1. With 5 bases clipped from V and 7 bases from J, the junction kept 4 bases outside the gene matches. The CDR3 runs 13 residues. Germline CDR1 and CDR2: DFQATT and SNEGSKA (reference sequence). The CDR3 here is CSARQGAAEKLFF. The CDR3 DNA sequence: TGCAGTGCTCGACAGGGGGCTGCTGAAAAACTGTTTTTT.

The chain carries TRBV4-3 and TRBJ2-3, with D uncertain. V was shortened by 0 bases and J by 8 bases, with 9 bases between the two germline ends. CDR1 and CDR2 (germline): LGHNA, YSLEER. The CDR3 covers 13 residues. The CDR3 loop is CASSQDGRGTQYF. Written as DNA, the CDR3 is TGCGCCAGCAGCCAAGACGGCCGTGGTACGCAGTATTTT.

There are a few counts of this clonotype. The chain recombines TRBV5-1 with TRBJ1-1; no definite D call. The CDR3 is made up of 13 amino acids. Per the germline V gene, CDR1 is SGHRS and CDR2 is YFSETQ. V lost 4 bases to trimming and J lost 1 base, with 8 bases between them. In DNA, the CDR3 is TGCGCCAGCAGCGTGGGGTGGAACACTGAAGCTTTCTTT. Protein sequence: CASSVGWNTEAFF.

This clonotype was picked up a small number of times. V gene TRBV18 combines with J gene TRBJ1-5; 9 bases align to TRBD1. Unmatched junction bases numbered 6, after V lost 3 bases and J lost 3 bases. This CDR3 spans 16 amino acids. Germline V gene data show CDR1 as KGHSH and CDR2 as LQKENI. CDR3 loop: CASSPGQGSFNQPQHF. The CDR3 DNA is TGTGCCAGCTCACCGGGACAGGGCTCTTTCAATCAGCCCCAGCATTTT.

This clonotype came up a few times. The V call is TRBV5-1, the J call TRBJ1-1; 10 bases align to TRBD1. The CDR3 runs to 17 residues. Per the germline V gene, CDR1 is SGHRS and CDR2 is YFSETQ. The ends lost 0 bases at V and 5 bases at J; junction bases unmatched: 10. The CDR3 spells CASSLAAETGGSTEAFF. As DNA, the CDR3 is TGCGCCAGCAGCTTGGCCGCAGAGACAGGGGGCTCTACTGAAGCTTTCTTT.

The chain is built from TRBV20-1 and TRBJ1-2, with 8 bases aligning to TRBD1. The CDR3 is made up of 14 amino acids. J lost 6 bases, V lost 6 bases, and 12 bases had no gene match. Germline V gene sequence: CDR1 DFQATT, CDR2 SNEGSKA (reference sequence). The CDR3 bases are TGCAGTGCGGTAAACAGGGGGAGAGTGGATGGCTACACCTTC. Protein sequence: CSAVNRGRVDGYTF.

There are a few counts of this clonotype. This chain uses TRBV7-9 with TRBJ1-2, with D perhaps matching TRBD1 (6 bases). CDR1 is SEHNR, CDR2 FQNEAQ, per germline (reference sequence). Trimming stripped 4 bases from V and 0 bases from J, with 9 bases between. This CDR3 comprises 14 residues. CDR3 sequence reads: CASSSDSPNYGYTF. CDR3 coding DNA: TGTGCCAGCAGCTCGGACAGCCCTAACTATGGCTACACCTTC.

The table lists this clonotype with a few counts. This CDR3 reads CASSPRPGGEQYF. CDR3 nucleotide sequence: TGTGCCAGCAGTCCCCGACCCGGAGGCGAGCAGTACTTC. The rearrangement uses TRBV6-4 and TRBJ2-7; D perhaps matches TRBD2 (5 bases). The ends were cut back, 5 bases at V and 6 bases at J, with 14 bases in the middle. The CDR3 runs to 13 residues. Germline CDR1 and CDR2: MRHNA and SNTAGT.

This clonotype came up a few times. The J gene is TRBJ2-3, the V gene TRBV7-9; D gene unclear. Trimming shortened V by 9 bases and J by 6 bases, and 16 bases separated the two germline ends. The V gene's germline CDR1 is SEHNR and CDR2 FQNEAQ (reference sequence). This CDR3 region has 13 residues. CDR3 region: CASSKELADTQYF. CDR3 nucleotides: TGTGCCAGTAGCAAAGAGTTGGCGGATACGCAGTATTTT.

The chain uses TRBV11-3 and TRBJ1-4, with D uncertain. The V and J ends lost 1 base and 14 bases respectively, with 2 bases between them. The CDR3 is 9 residues long. Germline V lookup: CDR1 SGHNT, CDR2 YENEEA. The CDR3 loop reads CASSLVLFF. The CDR3, as DNA: TGTGCCAGCAGCTTAGTCCTGTTTTTT.

The chain recombines TRBV20-1 with TRBJ1-3; the D gene is possibly TRBD1 (5 bases). This CDR3 contains 16 residues. Trimming shortened V by 7 bases and J by 1 base, and 20 bases separated the two germline ends. Germline CDR1 is DFQATT and CDR2 is SNEGSKA (reference sequence). CDR3 DNA sequence: TGCAGTGAACGAATGGGCAGGGTAACATCTGGAAACACCATATATTTT. It translates to CSERMGRVTSGNTIYF.

The chain joins TRBV5-1 to TRBJ2-1; possibly TRBD1 or TRBD2 for D (5 bases each). CDR3 size: 16 residues. Germline assignment: CDR1 SGHRS and CDR2 YFSETQ. Deletions cut 4 bases from V and 0 bases from J, with 14 bases between. CDR3 protein: CASSRGVGSSYNEQFF. CDR3 DNA: TGCGCCAGCAGCCGAGGGGTGGGAAGCTCCTACAATGAGCAGTTCTTC.

The V gene is TRBV27, the J gene TRBJ2-1; 9 bases line up with TRBD2. V trimming: 5 bases; J trimming: 1 base; junction bases outside the gene matches: 6. Germline V gives CDR1 MNHEY, CDR2 SMNVEV (reference sequence). The CDR3 contains 16 residues. The CDR3 sequence: CASSTRTSESYNEQFF. The CDR3 DNA reads as TGTGCCAGCAGTACCCGGACTAGCGAGTCCTACAATGAGCAGTTCTTC.

The chain is built from TRBV7-2 and TRBJ2-7; no definite D call. The ends were cut back, 1 base at V and 3 bases at J, with 7 bases in the middle. There are 13 residues in the CDR3. The germline V gene encodes CDR1 SGHTA and CDR2 FQGNSA. CDR3 bases: TGTGCCAGCAGCTTAGTATTGAGCTACGAGCAGTACTTC. This encodes CASSLVLSYEQYF.

V gene TRBV5-1 combines with J gene TRBJ1-1, with D maybe TRBD1 (5 bases). Germline V gene sequence: CDR1 SGHRS, CDR2 YFSETQ. V lost 4 bases, J lost 4 bases, and 20 bases lay in between. The CDR3 spans 16 residues. The CDR3 protein is CASSPGSRGSVTEAFF. The CDR3 coding sequence is TGCGCCAGCAGCCCCGGATCAAGGGGATCAGTCACTGAAGCTTTCTTT.

In this sample, this clonotype turned up a few times. The CDR3 DNA follows: TGTGCCAGCAGCCCCGGAGACCTTGGGCAGTTCTTC. Protein sequence: CASSPGDLGQFF. The V and J genes are TRBV7-9 and TRBJ2-1; D call uncertain. The germline V gene has CDR1 SEHNR and CDR2 FQNEAQ (reference sequence). Trimming pared 5 bases from V and 12 bases from J, leaving 14 bases between. The CDR3 is 12 amino acids.